Listed here are 28 T cell receptor beta chains from one sample, sequenced in a study of spatial heterogeneity in lung cancer. Regarding time point: sample taken at primary tumor resection. Sequencing was performed on whole RNA extracted from tumor and nontumor lung tissue, or from frozen PBMC, and the material was left unsorted. TCRdb ran MiXCR on the 5' RACE reads and lists one entry per CDR3 protein. The data show about 940 distinct CDR3 sequences, 9.5% to 15% seen once. The source was PBMCs, collected at surgery. These receptors originate from a male donor with early-stage non-small cell lung cancer.

By share of the sample, this clonotype is medium-sized. This beta chain is off target for a library built for alpha chains, so its abundance means little. The chain has TRBV14 and TRBJ1-1; D is ambiguous. Germline-derived CDR1 and CDR2 are SGHDN and FVKESK. This CDR3 has 14 residues. V was pared by 2 bases and J by 5 bases, with 12 bases between. This chain's CDR3 is CASSQQVSGTEAFF. CDR3 nucleotide sequence: TGTGCCAGCAGCCAACAGGTCTCCGGGACTGAAGCTTTCTTT.

This clonotype is deemed large. As an off-target read in a library built for alpha chains, this beta chain has a frequency of little significance. CDR3 sequence reads: CASSPPGAYTNRGQETQYF. CDR3 DNA: TGTGCCAGCAGTCCCCCCGGGGCCTACACCAACCGCGGACAAGAGACCCAGTACTTC. The V and J genes are TRBV27 and TRBJ2-5; D assignment may be TRBD1 or TRBD2 (5 bases each). Trimming removed 5 bases from V and 2 bases from J, with 27 bases in between. The germline V gene encodes CDR1 MNHEY and CDR2 SMNVEV (reference sequence). The CDR3 is 19 residues long.

By share, this clonotype ranks as large. This beta chain is a stray sequence in a library constructed for alpha chains; its clone size is not meaningful. The rearrangement uses TRBV18 and TRBJ2-3; no definite D call. CDR1 is KGHSH and CDR2 is LQKENI in the germline V gene. The V end lost 3 bases, the J end lost 1 base, and 5 bases lay between the germline ends. CDR3 length equals 13 residues. The chain's CDR3 is CASSPGGTDTQYF. The DNA of the CDR3 is TGTGCCAGCTCACCTGGGGGCACAGATACGCAGTATTTT.

There are many counts of this clonotype. This beta chain came through as a stray read in a library set up for alpha chains, and its size says little. The chain combines TRBV6-2 or TRBV6-3 with TRBJ2-1, with 7 bases lining up with TRBD2. The CDR3 consists of 16 residues. Per the germline V gene, CDR1 is MNHEY and CDR2 is SVGEGT. V gave up 0 bases and J gave up 6 bases; unmatched junction bases: 8. CDR3 amino acids: CASSYSLGRGTNEQFF. CDR3 DNA: TGTGCCAGCAGTTACTCCCTCGGGCGGGGGACCAATGAGCAGTTCTTC.

By its share, this clonotype is medium-sized. This beta chain is an off-target read within a library intended for alpha chains, so its frequency means little. The rearrangement links TRBV29-1 to TRBJ2-5; TRBD1 matches 10 bases. Looked up from germline, CDR1 is SQVTM and CDR2 is ANQGSEA. The ends lost 7 bases at V and 5 bases at J; junction bases unmatched: 7. This CDR3 spans 13 amino acids. CDR3 sequence reads: CSAGTGAPETQYF. Written as DNA, the CDR3 is TGCAGCGCCGGGACAGGGGCACCGGAGACCCAGTACTTC.

This clonotype is deemed medium-sized. The library was designed around alpha chains, so this beta chain is a stray read whose abundance carries little weight. This sequence joins TRBV7-9 and TRBJ2-6; D gene uncertain. With 5 bases removed from V and 1 base from J, the gap between germline ends came to 9 bases. CDR1 SEHNR and CDR2 FQNEAQ come from the germline V gene (reference sequence). This CDR3 is 15 amino acids long. The CDR3 DNA is TGTGCCAGCAGCCCGGCGGTATCTGGGGCCAACGTCCTGACTTTC. Amino acids: CASSPAVSGANVLTF.

This clonotype came up many times. The size of this beta chain means little, since it is a stray read in a library made for alpha chains. The chain uses TRBV11-2 and TRBJ1-1; perhaps TRBD1 as D (5 bases). Germline CDR1 SGHAT, CDR2 FQNNGV. With 1 base removed from V and 4 bases from J, the gap between germline ends came to 13 bases. This CDR3 region has 15 residues. In DNA form, the CDR3 reads TGTGCCAGCAGCTTAGTCGCGGGGGTCAGCACTGAAGCTTTCTTT. This codes for CASSLVAGVSTEAFF.

There are a few counts of this clonotype. This beta chain turned up in a library designed for alpha chains; as an off-target read, its abundance says little. V gene TRBV19 combines with J gene TRBJ1-5; TRBD1 aligns across 7 bases. The CDR3 is 15 residues long. V trimming: 3 bases; J trimming: 7 bases; junction bases outside the gene matches: 9. The V gene's germline CDR1 is LNHDA and CDR2 SQIVND (reference sequence). The CDR3 nucleotides read TGTGCCAGTAGTATCCGGACAGGTCTAAGCCAGCCCCAGCATTTT. Translated: CASSIRTGLSQPQHF.

This clonotype is labeled as medium-sized. In a library made to pick up alpha chains, this beta chain is a stray read with a size that means little. The J gene is TRBJ2-1, the V gene TRBV2, with 10 positions matching TRBD1. V was clipped by 7 bases and J by 6 bases; unmatched bases: 9. CDR3 size: 15 residues. Per the germline V gene, CDR1 is SNHLY and CDR2 is FYNNEI. CDR3 nucleotides: TGTGCCAGCACTGACCGGGACAGGGGCCCCAATGAGCAGTTCTTC. Its protein product is CASTDRDRGPNEQFF.

This clonotype was seen at least ten times. In a library made to pick up alpha chains, this beta chain is a stray read with a size that means little. The chain is built from TRBV3-1 and TRBJ2-7; D may be TRBD1 (6 bases). CDR1 LGHDT and CDR2 YNNKEL come from the germline V gene (reference sequence). The CDR3 sequence is 14 residues long. V shed 1 base and J shed 7 bases, with 14 bases lying between them. CDR3: CASSQARGSGEQYF. Here the CDR3 DNA reads TGTGCCAGCAGCCAAGCCAGGGGTTCAGGTGAGCAGTACTTC.

This clonotype was detected many times. Since it is a stray read in a library aimed at alpha chains, this beta chain has a size that is not meaningful. This chain joins TRBV5-4 and TRBJ1-4; D unresolved. The CDR3 totals 16 residues. Germline CDR1 SGHNT, CDR2 YYREEE (reference sequence). Trimming removed 3 bases at V and 7 bases at J, with 19 bases between. The CDR3 DNA follows: TGTGCCAGCAGCTCAAAGTCCGGGCGCGGAGTTGAAAAACTGTTTTTT. Amino acids: CASSSKSGRGVEKLFF.

Within the sample, this clonotype is hyperexpanded. As an off-target read in a library built for alpha chains, this beta chain has a frequency of little significance. V usage is TRBV13 and J usage is TRBJ1-1; no clear D. This CDR3 is built from 14 residues. Germline-derived CDR1 and CDR2 are PRHDT and FYEKMQ (reference sequence). V shed 0 bases and J shed 3 bases, with 8 bases lying between them. For the CDR3, the DNA is TGTGCCAGCAGCTTAGGGGGCGCGTACACTGAAGCTTTCTTT. Its protein product is CASSLGGAYTEAFF.

By share of the sample, this clonotype is medium-sized (0.01 to 0.1%). In a library made to pick up alpha chains, this beta chain is a stray read with a size that means little. The V and J genes are TRBV20-1 and TRBJ2-5, with TRBD2 as a possible D gene (5 bases). The germline CDR1 and CDR2 sequences are DFQATT and SNEGSKA (reference sequence). Trimming cost V 4 bases and J 0 bases, with 18 bases left between them. This CDR3 has 16 amino acids. This CDR3 reads CSATDGAVTYQETQYF. DNA of the CDR3: TGCAGTGCTACTGACGGAGCGGTCACGTACCAAGAGACCCAGTACTTC.

The table lists this clonotype with many counts. The library was built for alpha chains, so this beta chain is an off-target read and its size means little. The chain combines TRBV11-1 with TRBJ2-5; D is uncertain. Trimming shortened V by 0 bases and J by 2 bases, and 7 bases separated the two germline ends. Germline CDR1 reads SGHAT; CDR2 reads FQDESV (reference sequence). The CDR3 spans 14 residues. CDR3 coding DNA: TGTGCCAGCAGCTTAGCCCGGCTACAAGAGACCCAGTACTTC. As protein: CASSLARLQETQYF.

This clonotype rates as large. This beta chain slipped into a library made for alpha chains as a stray read, so its size is not meaningful. V usage is TRBV5-1 and J usage is TRBJ1-6; D perhaps matches TRBD1 (6 bases). This CDR3 has 15 amino acids. V was trimmed by 2 bases and J by 7 bases, leaving 13 bases between them. Looked up from germline, CDR1 is SGHRS and CDR2 is YFSETQ. The CDR3 nucleotides read TGCGCCAGCAGCTTATCCAGGGGAAGCAATTCACCCCTCCACTTT. This codes for CASSLSRGSNSPLHF.

This clonotype is medium-sized by share. This beta chain is a stray read from a library made for alpha chains; its abundance is not meaningful. The chain employs TRBV30 and TRBJ2-5; 7 bases are shared with TRBD1. This CDR3 spans 13 amino acids. The V gene end was trimmed by 3 bases and the J gene end by 4 bases; junction bases not matched to a gene: 5. CDR1 GTSNPN and CDR2 SVGIG come from the germline V gene (reference sequence). CDR3 region: CAWRGPGGETQYF. The CDR3 DNA reads as TGTGCCTGGAGGGGTCCAGGGGGAGAGACCCAGTACTTC.

This clonotype was detected ten times or more. Because this beta chain is a stray read in a library intended to capture alpha chains, its abundance should not be given much weight. J is TRBJ1-6 and V is TRBV7-8; 8 bases fit TRBD1. In germline, CDR1 is SGHVS, CDR2 FQNEAQ. V shed 3 bases and J 11 bases; nucleotides not matched to a gene: 6. The CDR3 consists of 14 residues. The chain's CDR3 is CASSLGQAGTPLHF. The DNA of the CDR3 is TGTGCCAGCAGCTTGGGACAGGCAGGAACACCCCTCCACTTT. The variable domain in full, with the rest retrieved from reference TRBV7-8 and TRBJ1-6, is GAGVSQSPRYKVAKRGQDVALRCDPISGHVSLFWYQQALGQGPEFLTYFQNEAQLDKSGLPSDRFFAERPEGSVSTLKIQRTQQEDSAVYLCASSLGQAGTPLHFGNGTRLTVT.

This clonotype rates as large. With the library built for alpha chains, this beta chain is off target and its frequency is not meaningful. The chain has TRBV19 and TRBJ2-1; D gene ambiguous. V was trimmed by 3 bases and J by 1 base, leaving 10 bases between them. The CDR3 is 15 residues long. CDR1 and CDR2 from the germline V gene are LNHDA and SQIVND (reference sequence). CDR3 bases: TGTGCCAGTAGTATCGGCAGTCTGTCCTACAATGAGCAGTTCTTC. It is translated as CASSIGSLSYNEQFF.

By share of the sample, this clonotype is large. This beta chain represents an off-target read in a library built for alpha chains; its size is of limited meaning. The chain joins TRBV19 to TRBJ1-2; 7 positions agree with TRBD1. The CDR3 is made up of 14 amino acids. Germline CDR1 is LNHDA and CDR2 is SQIVND (reference sequence). The J segment lost 8 bases and the V segment lost 6 bases, leaving 12 bases of the junction unmatched. The CDR3 protein is CASSNNPGQNGYTF. The CDR3 DNA sequence: TGTGCCAGTAGCAACAACCCGGGACAGAACGGCTACACCTTC.

This clonotype was counted many times. Within a library made for alpha chains, this beta chain is off target, and its count is uninformative. The chain combines TRBV5-4 with TRBJ2-2; weak D call: TRBD2 (7 bases). With 4 bases removed from V and 0 bases from J, the gap between germline ends came to 10 bases. Germline assignment: CDR1 SGHNT and CDR2 YYREEE (reference sequence). The CDR3 runs to 15 residues. This CDR3 reads CASSNGGPNTGELFF. In DNA, the CDR3 is TGTGCCAGCAGCAACGGGGGGCCGAACACCGGGGAGCTGTTTTTT.

This clonotype has at least ten counts. Because this beta chain is a stray read in a library intended to capture alpha chains, its abundance should not be given much weight. This sequence joins TRBV29-1 and TRBJ2-5, with D unclear. Germline-derived CDR1 and CDR2 are SQVTM and ANQGSEA. Between the trimmed V and J ends, which lost 1 base and 4 bases, there was a span of 10 bases. CDR3 length equals 13 residues. CDR3 nucleotide sequence: TGCAGCGTTGAAGGCGTGGGTAGAGAGACCCAGTACTTC. Translating gives CSVEGVGRETQYF.

This clonotype rates as medium-sized. Because this beta chain is a stray read in a library intended to capture alpha chains, its abundance should not be given much weight. The chain is built from TRBV6-5 and TRBJ1-3; possibly TRBD1 for D (5 bases). V lost 2 bases and J lost 2, with 7 bases in between. CDR1 MNHEY and CDR2 SVGAGI come from the germline V gene. This CDR3 is built from 14 residues. The CDR3: CASSYGRAGNTIYF. CDR3 nucleotides: TGTGCCAGCAGTTACGGCAGGGCTGGAAACACCATATATTTT.

Ten or more counts support this clonotype. This beta chain appears as a stray read in a library generated for alpha chains; its size is not informative. The genes are TRBV12-3 or TRBV12-4 and TRBJ1-4; D is ambiguous. V lost 5 bases to trimming and J lost 7 bases, with 2 bases between them. CDR3 size: 10 residues. CDR3 loop: CASSREKLFF. CDR3 DNA sequence: TGTGCCAGCAGTCGTGAAAAACTGTTTTTT.

This clonotype is labeled medium-sized. The size of this beta chain means little, since it is a stray read in a library made for alpha chains. This chain links TRBV5-1 with TRBJ2-2; 8 bases align to TRBD2. The CDR3 contains 16 residues. V shed 0 bases, J shed 2 bases, and the junction held 3 bases outside the gene matches. CDR1 and CDR2 from the germline V gene are SGHRS and YFSETQ. CDR3 DNA sequence: TGCGCCAGCAGCTTGGCCGGGGGGGCCAACACCGGGGAGCTGTTTTTT. This sequence encodes CASSLAGGANTGELFF.

This clonotype was recorded many times. This beta chain is off target for a library built for alpha chains, so its abundance means little. This sequence joins TRBV5-4 and TRBJ2-2, with D possibly being TRBD1 (5 bases). V lost 0 bases and J 3 bases, leaving 9 bases between the germline ends. The CDR3 runs to 15 residues. CDR1 SGHNT and CDR2 YYREEE come from the germline V gene (reference sequence). The CDR3 nucleotides read TGTGCCAGCAGCTTGGGCAGGGTGGACACCGGGGAGCTGTTTTTT. As protein: CASSLGRVDTGELFF.

This clonotype was recorded many times. Since the library was made to target alpha chains, this beta chain is a stray read and its abundance is not meaningful. The chain joins TRBV6-5 to TRBJ2-5, with 9 bases that match TRBD1. This CDR3 has 14 amino acids. With V trimmed by 4 bases and J by 5 bases, 5 bases remained unmatched. Germline loops: CDR1 MNHEY, CDR2 SVGAGI. This CDR3 is CASSSTGGRETQYF. CDR3 in DNA: TGTGCCAGCAGTTCGACAGGGGGGAGGGAGACCCAGTACTTC.

For this clonotype: Since the library was made to target alpha chains, this beta chain is a stray read and its abundance is not meaningful. The rearrangement uses TRBV29-1 and TRBJ2-5; maybe TRBD1 (6 bases). The V gene's germline CDR1 is SQVTM and CDR2 ANQGSEA. The V end was cut by 6 bases, the J end by 0 bases, with 11 bases between. The CDR3 length is 13 residues. The CDR3 DNA sequence: TGCAGCGTCAGGACAGCGTACCAAGAGACCCAGTACTTC. Translation: CSVRTAYQETQYF.

This clonotype was observed many times. Because this beta chain is a stray read in a library intended to capture alpha chains, its abundance should not be given much weight. V and J are TRBV30 and TRBJ1-5; D might be TRBD1 (5 bases). V was trimmed by 3 bases and J by 4 bases, leaving 10 bases between them. This CDR3 is 13 amino acids long. Germline V gives CDR1 GTSNPN, CDR2 SVGIG (reference sequence). CDR3 DNA sequence: TGTGCCTGGAGCATAAGGGGAAATCAGCCCCAGCATTTT. The encoded protein is CAWSIRGNQPQHF. Together with reference TRBV30 and TRBJ1-5, the CDR3 gives the full variable domain: SQTIHQWPATLVQPVGSPLSLECTVEGTSNPNLYWYRQAAGRGLQLLFYSVGIGQISSEVPQNLSASRPQDRQFILSSKKLLLSDSGFYLCAWSIRGNQPQHFGDGTRLSIL.